This TCR beta chain was captured in a study of blood T cell repertoires in COVID-19. Study-level background: Nucleic acid was either cDNA or gDNA, and it came from T cells, B-cell-depleted T cells, or PBMCs.

The CDR3 length is 15 residues. Germline CDR1 and CDR2: MNHEY and SVGAGI. J was trimmed by 7 bases and V by 6 bases; bases with no gene match: 11. Authors' data handling: Reference gene primer amplification gave nucleated cell count estimates. Libraries were prepared by immunoSEQ multiplex PCR; TCRdb keeps only in-frame clonotypes and omits some of them. The V and J calls and clone size were taken over from that table, and D and trimming were inferred from the DNA. Among approximately 240,000 clones listed, 80% to 95% were seen once. This sequence joins TRBV6-5 and TRBJ2-1; 8 bases line up with TRBD1. The receptor's source is a woman aged 18-30 years who had recovered from COVID-19. Sequenced input: PBMCs or T cells enriched from blood (not recorded which). CDR3 DNA: TGTGCCAGCAGCCGGGATGGGACAGGATCAAATGAGCAGTTCTTC. It codes for CASSRDGTGSNEQFF.